The 26 T cell receptor beta chains reported below all come from one sample, sequenced in a study of blood T cell repertoires in COVID-19. Clones were sequenced by immunoSEQ multiplex PCR, and TCRdb holds only the in-frame ones, with some missing. The sample records fewer than 70,000 clones, roughly 89% being singletons. The sequenced sample consisted of peripheral blood. These receptors all stem from a middle-aged man with active COVID-19.

The chain employs TRBV5-1 and TRBJ2-1; possibly TRBD2 for D (7 bases). The germline V gene has CDR1 SGHRS and CDR2 YFSETQ. CDR3 size: 15 residues. Trimming took 0 bases from V and 9 from J, leaving 16 bases between them. CDR3 nucleotide sequence: TGCGCCAGCAGCTTGGGCGGGGGCCCCCTCAGTGAGCAGTTCTTC. Protein product: CASSLGGGPLSEQFF.

The chain joins TRBV3-1 (or the pseudogene TRBV3-2) to TRBJ1-6; D is unclear. This CDR3 has 13 residues. Germline CDR1 LGHDT, CDR2 YNNKEL (reference sequence). V dropped 1 base and J dropped 7 bases, with 5 bases sitting between them. In DNA, the CDR3 is TGTGCCAGCAGCCAAGGCGGAAATTCACCCCTCCACTTT. This sequence encodes CASSQGGNSPLHF.

The chain uses TRBV6-2 or TRBV6-3 and TRBJ2-1, with 9 bases identical to TRBD2. CDR3 length: 14 amino acids. V was clipped by 2 bases and J by 8 bases; unmatched bases: 4. Germline CDR1 and CDR2: MNHEY and SVGEGT. CDR3 protein: CASSYGGGADEQFF. The CDR3 DNA reads TGTGCCAGCAGTTACGGCGGGGGGGCGGATGAGCAGTTCTTC.

The V and J genes are TRBV30 and TRBJ2-5, with 8 bases matching TRBD2. Germline CDR1 GTSNPN, CDR2 SVGIG (reference sequence). The CDR3 has 13 residues. The V segment lost 1 base and the J segment 4 bases; nucleotides outside the gene matches: 2. CDR3 sequence reads: CAWSGGLGETQYF. The CDR3 DNA follows: TGTGCCTGGAGTGGGGGACTAGGAGAGACCCAGTACTTC.

This rearrangement joins TRBV7-9 to TRBJ1-4; no firm D call. This CDR3 spans 12 amino acids. Germline CDR1 is SEHNR and CDR2 is FQNEAQ (reference sequence). V was shortened by 4 bases and J by 6 bases, with 6 bases between the two germline ends. The CDR3 nucleotides are TGTGCCAGCAGCTCGTACTATGAAAAACTGTTTTTT. It specifies CASSSYYEKLFF.

The chain has TRBV4-1 and TRBJ1-6; 9 nucleotides align to TRBD1. This CDR3 comprises 17 residues. Germline lookup yields CDR1 MGHRA and CDR2 YSYEKL. V lost 7 bases to trimming and J lost 9 bases; unmatched junction nucleotides: 16. CDR3 coding DNA: TGCGCCAGCACACGAAGGGGGGGTGTGGACAGGGGTTCACCCCTCCACTTT. Its translation is CASTRRGGVDRGSPLHF.

V gene TRBV27 combines with J gene TRBJ1-2; possibly TRBD1 for D (6 bases). Trimming took 1 base from V and 2 from J, leaving 8 bases between them. This CDR3 comprises 14 residues. From germline, CDR1 is MNHEY and CDR2 SMNVEV (reference sequence). CDR3 bases: TGTGCCAGCAGTTTATTTGGACAGAACTATGGCTACACCTTC. It codes for CASSLFGQNYGYTF.

The gene calls are TRBV18 and TRBJ2-6; TRBD1 agrees at 7 bases. This CDR3 is 17 amino acids long. Germline CDR1 reads KGHSH; CDR2 reads LQKENI. The V and J ends lost 5 bases and 0 bases, in that order; junction bases with no gene match: 7. Written as DNA, the CDR3 is TGTGCCAGCTCAGTACAGGGGATGAGCTCTGGGGCCAACGTCCTGACTTTC. It specifies CASSVQGMSSGANVLTF.

The chain employs TRBV19 and TRBJ2-7, with D maybe TRBD1 (5 bases). Germline V gives CDR1 LNHDA, CDR2 SQIVND (reference sequence). V was trimmed by 6 bases and J by 0 bases, leaving 15 bases between them. This CDR3 has 15 amino acids. The CDR3 region has the DNA TGTGCCAGTAGCACCCTCCCGGACAACTCCTACGAGCAGTACTTC. It is translated as CASSTLPDNSYEQYF.

The chain couples TRBV28 to TRBJ2-3; TRBD2 matches at 8 bases. Germline assignment: CDR1 MDHEN and CDR2 SYDVKM. The junction had 11 bases not matched to a gene; V was cut back by 3 bases and J by 6 bases. This CDR3 contains 16 residues. The CDR3 bases are TGTGCCAGCAGTTTCCCCGGGGGGGCTAAAGGGGATACGCAGTATTTT. Its translation is CASSFPGGAKGDTQYF.

The J gene is TRBJ1-2, the V gene TRBV6-5; TRBD1 matches 12 bases. The CDR3 loop spans 16 amino acids. Germline trimming cut 2 bases from V and 7 bases from J; bases unmatched to any gene: 8. CDR1 is MNHEY, CDR2 SVGAGI, per germline. Here the CDR3 DNA reads TGTGCCAGCAGTTACACCCGTGGGACAGGGGGCAGTGGCTACACCTTC. It encodes CASSYTRGTGGSGYTF.

This chain uses TRBV28 with TRBJ2-1; 8 nucleotides agree with TRBD1. The V gene's germline CDR1 is MDHEN and CDR2 SYDVKM. Germline trimming cut 4 bases from V and 12 bases from J; bases unmatched to any gene: 2. There are 11 residues in the CDR3. The CDR3 loop is CASSSGTGQFF. DNA of the CDR3: TGTGCCAGCAGTTCCGGGACAGGGCAGTTCTTC.

CDR3 sequence: CASRSPPGSVNTEAFF. The CDR3 DNA sequence: TGTGCCAGCAGATCCCCCCCGGGGAGCGTGAACACTGAAGCTTTCTTT. V is TRBV6-6 and J is TRBJ1-1; the D is unclear. The ends were cut back, 6 bases at V and 0 bases at J, with 17 bases in the middle. The CDR3 covers 16 residues. Germline values: CDR1 MNHNY, CDR2 SVGAGI (reference sequence).

The rearrangement joins TRBV19 to TRBJ2-3; perhaps TRBD1 as D (6 bases). Trimming shortened V by 11 bases and J by 3 bases, and 21 bases separated the two germline ends. The CDR3 covers 15 residues. CDR1 and CDR2 (germline): LNHDA, SQIVND (reference sequence). The CDR3 DNA reads as TGTGCCTCGAAGGAACAGGGTATTGTTACAGATACGCAGTATTTT. This translates into CASKEQGIVTDTQYF.

This clone was counted once. The genes are TRBV3-1 (or the pseudogene TRBV3-2) and TRBJ1-2; 10 bases are a match to TRBD1. The CDR3 is 13 residues long. Looked up from germline, CDR1 is LGHDT and CDR2 is YNNKEL (reference sequence). Trimming took 6 bases from V and 8 from J; bases not matched to a gene: 6. The CDR3 spells CASSPTGGIGYTF. The DNA of the CDR3 is TGTGCCAGCAGTCCGACAGGGGGCATAGGCTACACCTTC.

This clone was observed a single time. The same CDR3 can be traced to other DNA sequences in this sample. The J gene is TRBJ1-3, the V gene TRBV5-1; D perhaps matches TRBD1 (6 bases). Trimming took 4 bases from V and 3 from J, leaving 14 bases between them. Germline V gene lookup returns CDR1 SGHRS and CDR2 YFSETQ. The CDR3 spans 15 residues. The CDR3 is CASSLGGAGGNTIYF. In DNA, the CDR3 is TGCGCCAGCAGCCTAGGGGGGGCTGGTGGAAACACCATATATTTT.

This chain connects TRBV27 to TRBJ2-7; TRBD2 aligns across 7 bases. CDR1 MNHEY and CDR2 SMNVEV come from the germline V gene (reference sequence). After removal of 4 bases from V and 4 bases from J, the junction contained 4 bases not matched to a gene. This CDR3 spans 13 amino acids. CDR3 coding DNA: TGTGCCAGCAGTTATACTAGCGAGTACGAGCAGTACTTC. Protein: CASSYTSEYEQYF.

This chain links TRBV4-1 with TRBJ1-5; 10 bases align to TRBD1. The CDR3 covers 15 residues. V lost 4 bases and J lost 7; bases outside the gene matches: 7. From germline, CDR1 is MGHRA and CDR2 YSYEKL. The CDR3, as DNA: TGCGCCAGCAGCCGAAGTGGGGACAGGGGACAGCCCCAGCATTTT. This gives the protein CASSRSGDRGQPQHF.

This clone appeared a single time. The chain carries TRBV28 and TRBJ1-4, with TRBD1 identical over 7 bases. In germline, CDR1 is MDHEN, CDR2 SYDVKM. The CDR3 consists of 15 residues. Unmatched junction bases numbered 7, after V lost 5 bases and J lost 4 bases. The CDR3 is CASSPRTGYNEKLFF. DNA for the CDR3: TGTGCCAGCAGTCCGCGGACAGGATATAATGAAAAACTGTTTTTT.

The rearrangement joins TRBV5-1 to TRBJ1-1; a weak D match, TRBD1 (5 bases). Germline V gene lookup returns CDR1 SGHRS and CDR2 YFSETQ. With 8 bases removed from V and 3 bases from J, the gap between germline ends came to 17 bases. CDR3 length: 14 residues. The CDR3 nucleotides read TGCGCCAGACCTAGAACCAGGGAAGACACTGAAGCTTTCTTT. It codes for CARPRTREDTEAFF.

The J gene is TRBJ1-1, the V gene TRBV6-2 or TRBV6-3; tentatively, D is TRBD1 (5 bases). V dropped 6 bases and J dropped 1 base, with 15 bases sitting between them. The CDR3 is 15 residues long. CDR1 and CDR2 (germline): MNHEY, SVGEGT. This CDR3 is CASSPVGEANTEAFF. The CDR3 nucleotides are TGTGCCAGCAGCCCTGTGGGGGAGGCGAACACTGAAGCTTTCTTT.

V and J are TRBV5-8 and TRBJ2-7; no clear D. The germline V and J ends were trimmed by 4 bases and 0 bases, with 11 bases remaining between them. Germline CDR1 reads SGHTS; CDR2 reads YDEGEE. The CDR3 consists of 14 residues. The CDR3 spells CASSLQHVSYEQYF. In DNA, the CDR3 is TGTGCCAGCAGCCTCCAACACGTCTCCTACGAGCAGTACTTC.

This chain joins TRBV12-5 and TRBJ1-2; the match to TRBD1 covers 12 bases. The trim removed 0 bases at V and 8 bases at J, leaving 7 bases unmatched. CDR1 and CDR2 from the germline V gene are LGHNT and FRNRAP. This CDR3 is built from 16 residues. The CDR3, as DNA: TGTGCTAGTGGTTTGGTTCCCGGGACAGGGGGCTTCGGCTACACCTTC. It specifies CASGLVPGTGGFGYTF.

The chain joins TRBV6-5 to TRBJ1-5; no reliable D call. V lost 6 bases to trimming and J lost 2 bases, with 5 bases between them. The V gene's germline CDR1 is MNHEY and CDR2 SVGAGI. CDR3 length: 12 amino acids. CDR3 nucleotide sequence: TGTGCCAGCAGCCCGGGCAATCAGCCCCAGCATTTT. Encoded protein: CASSPGNQPQHF.

The chain carries TRBV7-2 and TRBJ2-1; D gene uncertain. The CDR3 extends over 15 amino acids. Germline V lookup: CDR1 SGHTA, CDR2 FQGNSA. V lost 3 bases and J 0 bases, leaving 9 bases between the germline ends. Written as DNA, the CDR3 is TGTGCCAGCAGCTTTTCCCGAGACTCCTACAATGAGCAGTTCTTC. Amino acid sequence: CASSFSRDSYNEQFF.

This sequence joins TRBV16 and TRBJ1-1, with D tentatively TRBD1 (6 bases). Germline V lookup: CDR1 KGHSY, CDR2 FQNENV. The CDR3 covers 15 residues. Trimming pared 0 bases from V and 7 bases from J, leaving 15 bases between. CDR3 coding DNA: TGTGCCAGCAGCCAATCAGAGGGGGACACTTATGAAGCTTTCTTT. Translation gives CASSQSEGDTYEAFF.